What follows is one T cell receptor (beta chain) and its context. Study processing details: Estimates of nucleated cell counts were drawn from the amplification of reference gene primers. Repertoires were generated with immunoSEQ multiplex PCR, while TCRdb's copy carries only in-frame clones and drops some. The D gene and trimming were derived from the DNA, and the V and J assignments and clone size from that table. The sample has 230,000 or so clones; about 79% are singletons. The CDR3 loop spans 11 amino acids. V lost 8 bases to trimming and J lost 11 bases; unmatched junction nucleotides: 6. The germline CDR1 and CDR2 sequences are SGHAT and FQDESV (reference sequence). This sample is part of a study of blood T cell repertoires in COVID-19. Whole-study context: There were acute and convalescent COVID-19 samples, and they came from the United States, Italy and Spain. The analysed material was cDNA or gDNA that came from T cells, B-cell-depleted T cells, or PBMCs.

The sequencing input was peripheral blood. The V and J genes are TRBV11-1 and TRBJ1-1, with TRBD1 matching over 9 bases. This receptor was taken from a middle-aged man who had recovered from COVID-19. The CDR3 loop is CASPQGAWAFF. In DNA, the CDR3 is TGTGCCAGCCCACAGGGGGCCTGGGCTTTCTTT.